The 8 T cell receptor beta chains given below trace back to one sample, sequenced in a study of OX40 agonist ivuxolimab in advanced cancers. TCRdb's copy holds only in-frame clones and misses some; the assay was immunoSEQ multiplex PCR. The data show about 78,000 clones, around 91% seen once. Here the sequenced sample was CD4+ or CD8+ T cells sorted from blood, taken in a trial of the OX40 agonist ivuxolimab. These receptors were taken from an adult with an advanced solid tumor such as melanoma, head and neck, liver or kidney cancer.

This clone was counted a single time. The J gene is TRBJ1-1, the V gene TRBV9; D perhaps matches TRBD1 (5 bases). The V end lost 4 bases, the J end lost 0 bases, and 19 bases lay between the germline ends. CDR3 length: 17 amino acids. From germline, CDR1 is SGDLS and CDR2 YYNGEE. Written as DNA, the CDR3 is TGTGCCAGCAGCCCACCGTGGAGAGAGGGGATGAACACTGAAGCTTTCTTT. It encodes CASSPPWREGMNTEAFF.

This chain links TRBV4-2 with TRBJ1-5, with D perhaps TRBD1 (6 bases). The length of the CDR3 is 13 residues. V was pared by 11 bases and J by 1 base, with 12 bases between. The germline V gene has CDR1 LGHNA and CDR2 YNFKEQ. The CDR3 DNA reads TGTGCCGCGGGGGCTTGGAGCAATCAGCCCCAGCATTTT. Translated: CAAGAWSNQPQHF.

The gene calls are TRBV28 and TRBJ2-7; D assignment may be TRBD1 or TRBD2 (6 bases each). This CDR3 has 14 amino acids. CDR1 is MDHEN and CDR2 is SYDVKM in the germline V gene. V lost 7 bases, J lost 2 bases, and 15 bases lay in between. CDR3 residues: CASTEGGHPYEQYF. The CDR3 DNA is TGTGCCAGCACCGAGGGGGGACACCCCTACGAGCAGTACTTC.

The DNA for the CDR3 is TGTGCCAGTAGTTTTGACAGGGGAAGGACTGGGGCCAACGTCCTGACTTTC. Amino acids: CASSFDRGRTGANVLTF. The chain combines TRBV19 with TRBJ2-6; 8 bases are a match to TRBD1. The ends lost 5 bases at V and 2 bases at J; junction bases unmatched: 8. Germline-derived CDR1 and CDR2 are LNHDA and SQIVND (reference sequence). There are 17 residues in the CDR3. Based on the CDR3 plus reference TRBV19 and TRBJ2-6, the full variable domain is DGGITQSPKYLFRKEGQNVTLSCEQNLNHDAMYWYRQDPGQGLRLIYYSQIVNDFQKGDIAEGYSVSREKKESFPLTVTSAQKNPTAFYLCASSFDRGRTGANVLTFGAGSRLTVL.

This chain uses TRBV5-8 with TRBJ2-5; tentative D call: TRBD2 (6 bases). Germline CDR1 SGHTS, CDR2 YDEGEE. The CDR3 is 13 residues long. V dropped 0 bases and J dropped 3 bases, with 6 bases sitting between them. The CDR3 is CASSLGLEETQYF. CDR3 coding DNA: TGTGCCAGCAGCTTGGGACTAGAAGAGACCCAGTACTTC.

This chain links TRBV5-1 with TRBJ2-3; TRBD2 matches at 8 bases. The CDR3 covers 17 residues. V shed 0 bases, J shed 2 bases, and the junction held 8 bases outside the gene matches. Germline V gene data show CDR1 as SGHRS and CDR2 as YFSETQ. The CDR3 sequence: CASSLAGGLDYTDTQYF. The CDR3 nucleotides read TGCGCCAGCAGCTTGGCCGGGGGACTAGACTACACAGATACGCAGTATTTT. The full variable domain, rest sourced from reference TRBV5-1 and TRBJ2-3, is KAGVTQTPRYLIKTRGQQVTLSCSPISGHRSVSWYQQTPGQGLQFLFEYFSETQRNKGNFPGRFSGRQFSNSRSEMNVSTLELGDSALYLCASSLAGGLDYTDTQYFGPGTRLTVL.

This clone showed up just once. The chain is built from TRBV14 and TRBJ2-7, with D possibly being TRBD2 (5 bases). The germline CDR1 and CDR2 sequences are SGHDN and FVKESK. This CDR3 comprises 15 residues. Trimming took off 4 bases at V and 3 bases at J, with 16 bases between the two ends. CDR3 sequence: CASSPRLSYYYEQYF. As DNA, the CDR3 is TGTGCCAGCAGCCCCCGACTATCGTACTACTACGAGCAGTACTTC.

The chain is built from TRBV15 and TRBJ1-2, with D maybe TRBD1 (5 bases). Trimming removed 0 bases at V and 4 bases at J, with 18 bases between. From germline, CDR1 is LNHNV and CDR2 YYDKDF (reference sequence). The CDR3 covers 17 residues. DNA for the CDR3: TGTGCCACCAGCAGAGAATCAGCCGGGACGGGCCTCTATGGCTACACCTTC. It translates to CATSRESAGTGLYGYTF. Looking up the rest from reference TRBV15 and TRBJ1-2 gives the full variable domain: DAMVIQNPRYQVTQFGKPVTLSCSQTLNHNVMYWYQQKSSQAPKLLFHYYDKDFNNEADTPDNFQSRRPNTSFCFLDIRSPGLGDTAMYLCATSRESAGTGLYGYTFGSGTRLTVV.